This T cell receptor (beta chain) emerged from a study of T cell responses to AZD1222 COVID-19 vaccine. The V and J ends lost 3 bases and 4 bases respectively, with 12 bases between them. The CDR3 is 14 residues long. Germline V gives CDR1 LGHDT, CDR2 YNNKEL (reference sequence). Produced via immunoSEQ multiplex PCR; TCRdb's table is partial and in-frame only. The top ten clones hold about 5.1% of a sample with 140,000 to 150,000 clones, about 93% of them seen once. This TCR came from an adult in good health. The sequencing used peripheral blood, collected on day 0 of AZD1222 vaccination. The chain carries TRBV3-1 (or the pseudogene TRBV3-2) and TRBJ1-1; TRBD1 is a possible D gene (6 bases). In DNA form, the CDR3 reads TGTGCCAGCAGCCATTCGACAGGCCGCACTGAAGCTTTCTTT. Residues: CASSHSTGRTEAFF.